This TCR beta chain was found in a study of T-cell memory formation after mild COVID-19. The study, taken as a whole, reports: There were some responding clones in pre-infection memory, which suggested that cross-reactive memory had joined.

Comment on this clonotype: The antigen is unknown.

TCRdb fed the 5' RACE reads into MiXCR, producing one record per CDR3 protein. This table has hundreds of thousands of distinct CDR3 sequences, over 15% appearing once. The V gene lost 6 bases and the J gene lost 0 bases, with 17 bases spanning the gap. The CDR3 loop spans 16 amino acids. This sequence joins TRBV12-3 or TRBV12-4 and TRBJ1-2, with a possible D match to TRBD1 (6 bases). The sequence came from an adult woman who had mild COVID-19 (a few samples of this study predate the infection). Cell type and time point are not known. The sequencing input was PBMCs or a T cell subset sorted from them (not recorded which). CDR3 nucleotides: TGTGCCAGCAGCCCCTCAGGGGTCCTAGCTAACTATGGCTACACCTTC. As protein: CASSPSGVLANYGYTF.